The 17 T cell receptor beta chains reported below all come from one sample, sequenced in a study of chemoradiotherapy in HPV16-positive cancers. Profiled with immunoSEQ multiplex PCR; TCRdb holds only in-frame clones, not every one. The table records about 15,000 clones, over 70% of them present only once. This specimen was taken from a patient who underwent chemoradiotherapy. All receptors come from a human donor with HPV-associated anogenital cancer.

The V call is TRBV6-5, the J call TRBJ2-7; TRBD1 matches at 8 bases. This CDR3 comprises 15 residues. With V trimmed by 2 bases and J by 4 bases, 7 bases remained unmatched. Germline V gene data show CDR1 as MNHEY and CDR2 as SVGAGI. Here the CDR3 reads CASSYPRTGIYEQYF. Here the CDR3 DNA reads TGTGCCAGCAGTTACCCCCGGACAGGGATTTACGAGCAGTACTTC.

The CDR3 nucleotides read TGCAGCGTAGAGGGACTAGCTTACAATGAGCAGTTCTTC. Its translation: CSVEGLAYNEQFF. V and J are TRBV29-1 and TRBJ2-1; 9 bases fit TRBD2. Looked up from germline, CDR1 is SQVTM and CDR2 is ANQGSEA. V was pared by 6 bases and J by 4 bases, with 4 bases of the junction left unmatched. CDR3 size: 13 residues.

J is TRBJ2-7 and V is TRBV7-3; TRBD2 matches at 8 bases. Germline trimming cut 5 bases from V and 3 bases from J; bases unmatched to any gene: 9. Germline CDR1 reads SGHTA; CDR2 reads FQGTGA. The CDR3 runs to 15 residues. CDR3 bases: TGTGCCAGCAGCCAGAACCCGGGGACTAGCTACGAGCAGTACTTC. This encodes CASSQNPGTSYEQYF.

A single count supports this clone. The chain links TRBV18 to TRBJ1-3; D is unclear. The CDR3 extends over 16 amino acids. V lost 3 bases and J 4 bases, leaving 16 bases between the germline ends. Per the germline V gene, CDR1 is KGHSH and CDR2 is LQKENI. The CDR3 here is CASSPARAPLGNTIYF. CDR3 DNA: TGTGCCAGCTCACCGGCAAGGGCGCCTCTAGGAAACACCATATATTTT. The variable domain in full, with the rest retrieved from reference TRBV18 and TRBJ1-3, is NAGVMQNPRHLVRRRGQEARLRCSPMKGHSHVYWYRQLPEEGLKFMVYLQKENIIDESGMPKERFSAEFPKEGPSILRIQQVVRGDSAAYFCASSPARAPLGNTIYFGEGSWLTVV.

This clone was detected only a few times. The chain has TRBV7-3 and TRBJ2-2, with a weak D call TRBD1 (6 bases). The CDR3 loop spans 15 amino acids. V gave up 2 bases and J gave up 4 bases, with 11 bases separating them. The germline CDR1 and CDR2 sequences are SGHTA and FQGTGA. CDR3 residues: CASSLGQGITGELFF. CDR3 bases: TGTGCCAGCAGCTTAGGGCAGGGGATCACCGGGGAGCTGTTTTTT.

The V call is TRBV28, the J call TRBJ1-5; D is undetermined. The V gene lost 0 bases and the J gene lost 3 bases, with 15 bases spanning the gap. The CDR3 spans 17 residues. Germline V gene sequence: CDR1 MDHEN, CDR2 SYDVKM. CDR3: CASSLWGLAVDNQPQHF. CDR3 nucleotides: TGTGCCAGCAGTTTATGGGGTTTGGCGGTGGACAATCAGCCCCAGCATTTT. Full variable domain (missing parts from reference TRBV28 and TRBJ1-5): DVKVTQSSRYLVKRTGEKVFLECVQDMDHENMFWYRQDPGLGLRLIYFSYDVKMKEKGDIPEGYSVSREKKERFSLILESASTNQTSMYLCASSLWGLAVDNQPQHFGDGTRLSIL.

CDR3 amino acids: CASSLSWGTGGERNQPQHF. The CDR3 DNA sequence: TGTGCCAGCAGTTTATCTTGGGGGACAGGGGGCGAACGCAATCAGCCCCAGCATTTT. This sequence joins TRBV27 and TRBJ1-5; the match to TRBD1 covers 12 bases. V was pared by 0 bases and J by 2 bases, with 8 bases of the junction left unmatched. CDR1 MNHEY and CDR2 SMNVEV come from the germline V gene (reference sequence). CDR3 length: 19 residues.

This clone turned up a few times. The rearrangement uses TRBV7-2 and TRBJ2-1; D is ambiguous. V was pared by 6 bases and J by 7 bases, with 7 bases between. The CDR3 extends over 11 amino acids. Per germline, CDR1 SGHTA and CDR2 FQGNSA. The CDR3: CASRGRNEQFF. CDR3 nucleotide sequence: TGTGCCAGCAGAGGACGGAATGAGCAGTTCTTC.

The rearrangement uses TRBV19 and TRBJ2-7; 7 bases are a match to TRBD2. Germline V gene data show CDR1 as LNHDA and CDR2 as SQIVND (reference sequence). The CDR3 runs to 13 residues. V was clipped by 4 bases and J by 0 bases; unmatched bases: 0. The CDR3 sequence: CASSSGGSYEQYF. The DNA of the CDR3 is TGTGCCAGTAGTAGCGGGGGCTCCTACGAGCAGTACTTC.

The chain is built from TRBV10-3 and TRBJ2-1, with TRBD2 matching over 16 bases. Germline V CDR1 and CDR2: ENHRY, SYGVKD. The CDR3 extends over 18 amino acids. Losses at the gene ends were 6 bases for V and 0 bases for J; bases not matched to a gene: 5. The CDR3 nucleotides are TGTGCCATCAGAGGGACTAGCGGGGGGGCAAGCTCCTACAATGAGCAGTTCTTC. It codes for CAIRGTSGGASSYNEQFF.

This clone was found a few times. The CDR3: CASRTTGGTEAFF. As DNA, the CDR3 is TGTGCCAGCAGGACCACGGGGGGCACTGAAGCTTTCTTT. V is TRBV28 and J is TRBJ1-1, with D perhaps matching TRBD1 (5 bases). Germline V CDR1 and CDR2: MDHEN, SYDVKM. Trimming took off 6 bases at V and 4 bases at J, with 12 bases between the two ends. The CDR3 consists of 13 residues.

The J gene is TRBJ1-5, the V gene TRBV6-5; no clear D. CDR1 and CDR2 from the germline V gene are MNHEY and SVGAGI. The germline V and J ends were trimmed by 6 bases and 1 base, with 13 bases remaining between them. There are 15 residues in the CDR3. CDR3 sequence reads: CASSLSSHSNQPQHF. The CDR3 coding sequence is TGTGCCAGCAGCCTTTCGTCGCACAGCAATCAGCCCCAGCATTTT.

V gene TRBV5-1 combines with J gene TRBJ2-3, with TRBD2 matching over 8 bases. The V segment lost 4 bases and the J segment 4 bases; nucleotides outside the gene matches: 5. This CDR3 comprises 14 residues. CDR1 and CDR2 from the germline V gene are SGHRS and YFSETQ. CDR3 coding DNA: TGCGCCAGCAGCCGCGGGGGGTTCGCAGATACGCAGTATTTT. It encodes CASSRGGFADTQYF.

The rearrangement uses TRBV20-1 and TRBJ2-7; 7 bases match TRBD1. The CDR3 loop spans 11 amino acids. The germline V gene encodes CDR1 DFQATT and CDR2 SNEGSKA (reference sequence). V lost 7 bases and J lost 2; bases outside the gene matches: 2. CDR3 amino acids: CSVRGPYEQYF. The CDR3 DNA reads TGCAGTGTTAGGGGGCCCTACGAGCAGTACTTC.

V usage is TRBV4-1 and J usage is TRBJ2-1; TRBD1 or TRBD2 may be the D gene (5 bases each). CDR3 length equals 13 residues. The V gene lost 4 bases and the J gene lost 8 bases, with 12 bases spanning the gap. In germline, CDR1 is MGHRA, CDR2 YSYEKL. CDR3 amino acids: CASSLDGAYEQFF. CDR3 sequence (DNA): TGCGCCAGCAGCCTGGACGGGGCTTATGAGCAGTTCTTC.

This chain connects TRBV6-1 to TRBJ2-2; 7 bases match TRBD1. The germline V gene encodes CDR1 MNHNS and CDR2 SASEGT. After removal of 2 bases from V and 4 bases from J, the junction contained 4 bases not matched to a gene. This CDR3 is 15 amino acids long. CDR3 protein: CASSEQAGGTGELFF. DNA for the CDR3: TGTGCCAGCAGTGAACAGGCAGGGGGCACCGGGGAGCTGTTTTTT.

The V gene is TRBV4-3, the J gene TRBJ2-7; 9 nucleotides line up with TRBD2. The J segment lost 2 bases and the V segment lost 0 bases, leaving 11 bases of the junction unmatched. The CDR3 spans 18 residues. Germline V gene sequence: CDR1 LGHNA, CDR2 YSLEER. The DNA for the CDR3 is TGCGCCAGCAGCCAAGAAGGGGCGGGGGGGCCTTTCCCCTACGAGCAGTACTTC. It translates to CASSQEGAGGPFPYEQYF.